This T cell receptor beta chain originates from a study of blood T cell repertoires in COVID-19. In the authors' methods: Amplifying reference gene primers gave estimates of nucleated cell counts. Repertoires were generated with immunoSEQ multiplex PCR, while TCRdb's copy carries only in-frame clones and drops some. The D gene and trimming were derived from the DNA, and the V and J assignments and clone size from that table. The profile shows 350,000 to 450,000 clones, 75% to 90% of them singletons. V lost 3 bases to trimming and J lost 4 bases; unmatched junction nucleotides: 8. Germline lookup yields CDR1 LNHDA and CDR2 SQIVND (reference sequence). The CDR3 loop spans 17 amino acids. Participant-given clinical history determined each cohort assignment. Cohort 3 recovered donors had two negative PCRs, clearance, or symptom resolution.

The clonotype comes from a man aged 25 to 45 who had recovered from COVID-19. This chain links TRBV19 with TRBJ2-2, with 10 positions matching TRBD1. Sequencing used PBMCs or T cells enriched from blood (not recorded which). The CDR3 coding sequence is TGTGCCAGTAGTATGTCCGGGACAGGGGTGGCCACCGGGGAGCTGTTTTTT. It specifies CASSMSGTGVATGELFF.